The source of this T cell receptor beta chain is a study of PD-1 blockade in classical Hodgkin lymphoma. Germline V gives CDR1 MNHEY, CDR2 SMNVEV (reference sequence). CDR3 length: 14 residues. Study-wide results and limits: No one has yet defined what causes the repertoire differences, which may be disease activity or prior therapy. Reports indicated that newly diagnosed patients had lower baseline TCR diversity than healthy donors did.

Time point defined: cycle 4 day 1 (C4D1), after 5 to 7 weeks of nivolumab. Every patient had relapsed following autologous stem cell transplantation, and cohorts differed in brentuximab vedotin exposure. Thawed PBMCs yielded CD4+ T cells through magnetic negative selection. Turning to this clone: Its target is unknown.

The table came from immunoSEQ multiplex PCR; TCRdb's copy has only in-frame clones and leaves some out. The data show approximately 13,000 clones, around nine tenths seen once. This sequence was found in a human donor with classical Hodgkin lymphoma. The source was CD4+ T cells from blood, collected before the fourth cycle of nivolumab. The chain links TRBV27 to TRBJ1-4; TRBD1 is a possible D gene (5 bases). CDR3: CATAQGNRREKLFF. Written as DNA, the CDR3 is TGTGCAACCGCTCAGGGAAACAGACGGGAAAAACTGTTTTTT.